The following is a TCR beta chain sequence with its context. Its antigen is not known. The sample originates from a study of Ad26.COV2.S vaccination and SARS-CoV-2 variants. Overall study findings and caveats: The study found higher spike-specific TCR breadth in vaccine than placebo recipients.

The germline V gene has CDR1 SGHDT and CDR2 YYEEEE. Trimming shortened V by 7 bases and J by 11 bases, and 27 bases separated the two germline ends. This CDR3 has 15 residues. Method: immunoSEQ multiplex PCR; TCRdb's copy keeps in-frame clones and lacks some. This table holds roughly 380,000 clones, about 92% found once. This specimen consisted of peripheral blood, obtained after recovery from COVID-19. The receptor's source is a human donor who had recovered from COVID-19. This chain joins TRBV5-6 and TRBJ1-1; a possible D gene is TRBD1 (5 bases). CDR3 sequence reads: CASHPAWDGGEWAFF. CDR3 DNA sequence: TGTGCCAGCCACCCAGCTTGGGACGGCGGTGAGTGGGCTTTCTTT.